The TCR beta chain described here comes from a study of blood T cells in healthy people across ages. Germline CDR1 is DFQATT and CDR2 is SNEGSKA (reference sequence). After removal of 5 bases from V and 9 bases from J, the junction contained 13 bases not matched to a gene. CDR3 length: 14 amino acids. For the second PCR, which ran for roughly 6 to 11 cycles, a sample-barcoded 5' primer and a J-beta primer mix were used. TCRdb analysed the 5' RACE reads with MiXCR anew, one entry per CDR3 protein. The table has 980,000 or so distinct CDR3 sequences, 48% seen once. The specimen was blood. The sequence was collected from a man in his thirties or forties in good health. The J gene is TRBJ1-1, the V gene TRBV20-1; 9 bases align to TRBD1. The CDR3 nucleotides are TGCAGTGCTCATACCGGGACAGGGAGGGGAAAAGCTTTCTTT. Translated, it gives CSAHTGTGRGKAFF.